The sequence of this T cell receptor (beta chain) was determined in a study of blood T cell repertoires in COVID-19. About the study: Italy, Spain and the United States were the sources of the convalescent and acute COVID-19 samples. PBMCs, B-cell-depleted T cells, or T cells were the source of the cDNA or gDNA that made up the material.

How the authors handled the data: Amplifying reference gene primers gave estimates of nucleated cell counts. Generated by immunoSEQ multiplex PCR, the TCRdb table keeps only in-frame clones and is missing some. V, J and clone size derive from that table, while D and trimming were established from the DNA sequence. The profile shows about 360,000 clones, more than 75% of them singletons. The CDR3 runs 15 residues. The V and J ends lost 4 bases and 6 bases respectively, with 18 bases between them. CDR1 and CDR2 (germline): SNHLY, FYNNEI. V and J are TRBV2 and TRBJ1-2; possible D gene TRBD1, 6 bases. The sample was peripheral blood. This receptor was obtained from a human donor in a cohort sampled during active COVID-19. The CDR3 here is CASSGKQGIFHGYTF. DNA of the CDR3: TGTGCCAGCAGTGGAAAACAGGGTATCTTTCATGGCTACACCTTC. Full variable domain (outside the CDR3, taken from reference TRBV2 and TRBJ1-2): EPEVTQTPSHQVTQMGQEVILRCVPISNHLYFYWYRQILGQKVEFLVSFYNNEISEKSEIFDDQFSVERPDGSNFTLKIRSTKLEDSAMYFCASSGKQGIFHGYTFGSGTRLTVV.